These 25 T cell receptor beta chains came from one sample sequenced in a study of T cell responses to AZD1222 COVID-19 vaccine. Clones were read by immunoSEQ multiplex PCR, and TCRdb kept only the in-frame ones, dropping some. Of about 56,000 clones in the sample, approximately 80% were seen once. Here the sequenced sample was peripheral blood, taken 28 days after the second AZD1222 dose. These receptors originate from an adult who received the AZD1222 COVID-19 vaccine.

The V and J genes are TRBV19 and TRBJ2-2; D not certain. The CDR3 covers 12 residues. Looked up from germline, CDR1 is LNHDA and CDR2 is SQIVND (reference sequence). The V and J ends lost 3 bases and 6 bases respectively, with 5 bases between them. The CDR3 DNA sequence: TGTGCCAGTAGTATCGGCCCCGGGGAGCTGTTTTTT. Protein: CASSIGPGELFF.

The rearrangement uses TRBV7-2 and TRBJ1-1; D is possibly TRBD1 (5 bases). The V end lost 5 bases, the J end lost 10 bases, and 20 bases lay between the germline ends. In germline, CDR1 is SGHTA, CDR2 FQGNSA. This CDR3 is 14 amino acids long. This CDR3 reads CASSPLARDPTAFF. CDR3 DNA: TGTGCCAGCAGCCCCCTTGCCAGGGACCCTACAGCTTTCTTT. Full variable domain (outside the CDR3, taken from reference TRBV7-2 and TRBJ1-1): GAGVSQSPSNKVTEKGKDVELRCDPISGHTALYWYRQSLGQGLEFLIYFQGNSAPDKSGLPSDRFSAERTGGSVSTLTIQRTQQEDSAVYLCASSPLARDPTAFFGQGTRLTVV.

The V gene is TRBV10-3, the J gene TRBJ1-2; 8 bases are a match to TRBD1. The J segment lost 4 bases and the V segment lost 4 bases, leaving 5 bases of the junction unmatched. The germline V gene has CDR1 ENHRY and CDR2 SYGVKD. This CDR3 is built from 14 residues. CDR3 sequence reads: CAISGRQGIYGYTF. For the CDR3, the DNA is TGTGCCATCAGTGGAAGACAGGGGATCTATGGCTACACCTTC.

CDR3 residues: CASSYTGLGGYTF. The DNA of the CDR3 is TGTGCCAGCAGTTACACAGGACTGGGTGGCTACACCTTC. V gene TRBV6-5 combines with J gene TRBJ1-2, with D possibly matching TRBD1 (5 bases). Trimming cost V 2 bases and J 7 bases, with 11 bases left between them. This CDR3 is 13 amino acids long. Germline CDR1 MNHEY, CDR2 SVGAGI.

The rearrangement links TRBV7-9 to TRBJ1-4; D is unresolved. The CDR3 sequence is 14 residues long. Per the germline V gene, CDR1 is SEHNR and CDR2 is FQNEAQ (reference sequence). The V and J ends lost 4 bases and 1 base respectively, with 7 bases between them. The CDR3 sequence is CASSSVVTNEKLFF. CDR3 nucleotide sequence: TGTGCCAGCAGCTCTGTAGTAACTAATGAAAAACTGTTTTTT.

The chain is built from TRBV6-5 and TRBJ1-2, with D hard to call. Trimming stripped 3 bases from V and 8 bases from J, with 13 bases between. The germline CDR1 and CDR2 sequences are MNHEY and SVGAGI. This CDR3 is 13 amino acids long. The CDR3 here is CASSYIRAEGYTF. The CDR3 region has the DNA TGTGCCAGCAGTTATATAAGGGCAGAAGGCTACACCTTC.

This clone appeared a single time. V and J are TRBV28 and TRBJ1-3; D is unresolved. The V and J ends lost 6 bases and 0 bases respectively, with 3 bases between them. CDR3 size: 12 residues. Germline V lookup: CDR1 MDHEN, CDR2 SYDVKM. The CDR3 spells CASSRSGNTIYF. For the CDR3, the DNA is TGTGCCAGCAGCCGCTCTGGAAACACCATATATTTT.

This clone was detected only a few times. The chain is built from TRBV7-9 and TRBJ1-5, with no clear D. Looked up from germline, CDR1 is SEHNR and CDR2 is FQNEAQ (reference sequence). V was pared by 1 base and J by 7 bases, with 14 bases between. The CDR3 consists of 15 residues. The chain's CDR3 is CASSLEGRVGQPQHF. The CDR3 DNA is TGTGCCAGCAGCTTAGAGGGCAGAGTGGGCCAGCCCCAGCATTTT.

This clone was counted only a few times. The chain links TRBV5-6 to TRBJ1-4, with D perhaps matching TRBD1 (6 bases). Trimming removed 4 bases at V and 8 bases at J, with 18 bases between. The germline gives CDR1 SGHDT, CDR2 YYEEEE. The CDR3 extends over 15 amino acids. Written as DNA, the CDR3 is TGTGCCAGCAGCCCCCGGGCGGGGGCGGGGGAAAAACTGTTTTTT. This codes for CASSPRAGAGEKLFF.

This chain connects TRBV14 to TRBJ2-1, with D possibly being TRBD1 (6 bases). This CDR3 spans 14 amino acids. V dropped 5 bases and J dropped 7 bases, with 15 bases sitting between them. Germline lookup yields CDR1 SGHDN and CDR2 FVKESK. CDR3 DNA: TGTGCCAGCAGCTTGATAGCACAGGGTAATGAGCAGTTCTTC. This encodes CASSLIAQGNEQFF.

This clone was counted only a few times. This rearrangement joins TRBV5-8 to TRBJ1-1; D remains unclear. The CDR3 covers 16 residues. Looked up from germline, CDR1 is SGHTS and CDR2 is YDEGEE. Trimming shortened V by 3 bases and J by 3 bases, and 18 bases separated the two germline ends. CDR3 sequence reads: CASSSRTPDGYTEAFF. CDR3 bases: TGTGCCAGCAGCTCTAGGACGCCAGACGGGTACACTGAAGCTTTCTTT.

The chain couples TRBV10-3 to TRBJ1-2; D not resolved. CDR1 is ENHRY, CDR2 SYGVKD, per germline. CDR3 size: 13 residues. The V end was cut by 4 bases, the J end by 9 bases, with 15 bases between. CDR3 nucleotide sequence: TGTGCCATCAGTGGCCTGGGCCCCCGGAGCTACACCTTC. Encoded protein: CAISGLGPRSYTF.

The V gene is TRBV12-5, the J gene TRBJ1-2; possibly TRBD1 for D (6 bases). The germline CDR1 and CDR2 sequences are LGHNT and FRNRAP. CDR3 length equals 16 residues. Trimming removed 4 bases from V and 8 bases from J, with 23 bases in between. The CDR3 is CASGSSPGVGSYGYTF. The CDR3 nucleotides are TGTGCTAGTGGTTCCTCCCCAGGGGTAGGAAGCTACGGCTACACCTTC.

The J gene is TRBJ1-2, the V gene TRBV6-5, with D possibly matching TRBD1 (6 bases). V gave up 7 bases and J gave up 5 bases, with 11 bases separating them. Germline CDR1 is MNHEY and CDR2 is SVGAGI. The CDR3 has 12 residues. The DNA of the CDR3 is TGTGCCAGCAAGGGGGGTGGGTATGGCTACACCTTC. As protein: CASKGGGYGYTF.

The gene calls are TRBV5-4 and TRBJ1-3, with D hard to call. V lost 4 bases and J lost 0, with 11 bases in between. Germline assignment: CDR1 SGHNT and CDR2 YYREEE (reference sequence). The length of the CDR3 is 15 residues. The CDR3 DNA sequence: TGTGCCAGCAGCCCCGGCGTCTACTCTGGAAACACCATATATTTT. Its translation is CASSPGVYSGNTIYF.

The chain employs TRBV5-5 and TRBJ2-5, with TRBD2 matching 8 bases. The germline CDR1 and CDR2 sequences are SGHKS and YYEKEE (reference sequence). Trimming removed 5 bases from V and 2 bases from J; junction bases left unmatched: 8. The CDR3 runs to 15 residues. CDR3 loop: CASSLGTRGQETQYF. The CDR3, as DNA: TGTGCCAGCAGTCTTGGGACTAGAGGGCAAGAGACCCAGTACTTC.

The chain employs TRBV5-1 and TRBJ1-1; 10 positions agree with TRBD1. Losses at the gene ends were 4 bases for V and 4 bases for J; bases not matched to a gene: 7. From germline, CDR1 is SGHRS and CDR2 YFSETQ. The CDR3 totals 15 residues. CDR3 sequence: CASSERTGGLTEAFF. CDR3 DNA sequence: TGCGCCAGCAGCGAAAGGACAGGGGGTCTCACTGAAGCTTTCTTT.

This chain links TRBV9 with TRBJ2-3, with D possibly matching TRBD2 (6 bases). The CDR3 loop spans 16 amino acids. Trimming removed 0 bases at V and 1 base at J, with 12 bases between. CDR1 is SGDLS and CDR2 is YYNGEE in the germline V gene. The CDR3 sequence: CASSVGGWGGTDTQYF. The CDR3 DNA is TGTGCCAGCAGCGTAGGGGGATGGGGGGGCACAGATACGCAGTATTTT. The whole variable domain, filled in from reference TRBV9 and TRBJ2-3, reads DSGVTQTPKHLITATGQRVTLRCSPRSGDLSVYWYQQSLDQGLQFLIQYYNGEERAKGNILERFSAQQFPDLHSELNLSSLELGDSALYFCASSVGGWGGTDTQYFGPGTRLTVL.

The V gene is TRBV5-6, the J gene TRBJ1-1; unclear D gene. CDR1 SGHDT and CDR2 YYEEEE come from the germline V gene. V was clipped by 0 bases and J by 1 base, with 4 bases between them. The CDR3 extends over 13 amino acids. CDR3 DNA sequence: TGTGCCAGCAGCTTGGGACGGAACACTGAAGCTTTCTTT. Protein product: CASSLGRNTEAFF.

This clone came up a few times. The chain links TRBV25-1 to TRBJ2-1; the match to TRBD2 covers 9 bases. Per germline, CDR1 MGHDK and CDR2 SYGVNS. V lost 6 bases and J lost 9; bases outside the gene matches: 9. CDR3 length: 14 amino acids. CDR3 bases: TGTGCCAGCAGCGCGGGACTAGCTCAGGGTGAGCAGTTCTTC. Amino acids: CASSAGLAQGEQFF.

This clone was seen only a few times. V and J are TRBV4-2 and TRBJ2-7; 8 bases agree with TRBD2. The trim removed 0 bases at V and 4 bases at J, leaving 8 bases unmatched. CDR3 size: 16 residues. CDR1 and CDR2 from the germline V gene are LGHNA and YNFKEQ. The CDR3 DNA is TGTGCCAGCAGCCAAGAAGGGAGCGGGGGACTATACGAGCAGTACTTC. Its protein product is CASSQEGSGGLYEQYF.

The V and J genes are TRBV6-5 and TRBJ2-7, with 9 bases matching TRBD1. The CDR3 runs to 15 residues. Germline V lookup: CDR1 MNHEY, CDR2 SVGAGI. Losses at the gene ends were 5 bases for V and 0 bases for J; bases not matched to a gene: 5. As DNA, the CDR3 is TGTGCCAGCAGTCGGGGGACAGGGTTCTCCTACGAGCAGTACTTC. Translation: CASSRGTGFSYEQYF.

The gene calls are TRBV6-5 and TRBJ2-7, with 8 positions matching TRBD2. From germline, CDR1 is MNHEY and CDR2 SVGAGI. The CDR3 is 15 amino acids. V dropped 2 bases and J dropped 0; count of bases not matched to a gene: 3. Here the CDR3 DNA reads TGTGCCAGCAGTTACGGCGGGAGGCCCTCCTACGAGCAGTACTTC. This sequence encodes CASSYGGRPSYEQYF.

The V gene is TRBV28, the J gene TRBJ2-5; 7 positions match TRBD1. The germline gives CDR1 MDHEN, CDR2 SYDVKM. The CDR3 totals 14 residues. Germline trimming cut 4 bases from V and 2 bases from J; bases unmatched to any gene: 4. The chain's CDR3 is CASSSPDRQETQYF. The DNA of the CDR3 is TGTGCCAGCAGTTCTCCGGACAGGCAAGAGACCCAGTACTTC. The full variable domain, completed using reference TRBV28 and TRBJ2-5, is DVKVTQSSRYLVKRTGEKVFLECVQDMDHENMFWYRQDPGLGLRLIYFSYDVKMKEKGDIPEGYSVSREKKERFSLILESASTNQTSMYLCASSSPDRQETQYFGPGTRLLVL.

The chain is built from TRBV5-5 and TRBJ1-2; D is perhaps TRBD1 (5 bases). V lost 3 bases to trimming and J lost 2 bases, with 11 bases between them. Germline V gene lookup returns CDR1 SGHKS and CDR2 YYEKEE (reference sequence). The CDR3 is 14 residues long. CDR3 sequence (DNA): TGTGCCAGCAGCTCGAGCGCAGGGAACTATGGCTACACCTTC. It yields the protein CASSSSAGNYGYTF.